Below, one TCR beta chain is given with its context. The antigen is not known. The data belong to a study of OX40 agonist ivuxolimab in advanced cancers. Across the whole study: Given to patients was ivuxolimab, an agonistic anti-OX40 (CD134) antibody. Intravenous ivuxolimab was administered to patients every 2 weeks at 0.01 to 10 mg/kg. Partial responses were seen in three patients, one with hepatocellular carcinoma and two with cutaneous melanoma.

Broader study findings: Averaging showed that CD8+ T cells had more expanded clones than CD4+ did.

The germline V gene encodes CDR1 MNHEY and CDR2 SMNVEV (reference sequence). The CDR3 extends over 15 amino acids. V was pared by 10 bases and J by 6 bases, with 25 bases between. The table came from immunoSEQ multiplex PCR; TCRdb's copy has only in-frame clones and leaves some out. The sample shows about 18,000 clones, 60% to 70% of them seen only once. Sequenced material: CD4+ or CD8+ T cells sorted from blood, taken in a trial of the OX40 agonist ivuxolimab. The receptor was isolated from an adult with an advanced solid tumor such as melanoma, head and neck, liver or kidney cancer. The chain couples TRBV27 to TRBJ2-7; D possibly corresponds to TRBD1 (6 bases). CDR3: CATNERTEGAGEQYF. The DNA for the CDR3 is TGTGCCACCAACGAAAGGACAGAAGGGGCGGGCGAGCAGTACTTC.